Following are 10 T cell receptor beta chains from one sample sequenced in a study of cytomegalovirus exposure and HLA in healthy donors. A multiplex PCR was run with 60 Vbeta primers and 13 Jbeta primers. The assay was immunoSEQ multiplex PCR, and TCRdb's table has in-frame clones only and misses some. The sample records roughly 140,000 clones, 70% to 80% being singletons. Material for sequencing was PBMCs. Receptors were obtained from a male donor in good health and CMV-seronegative.

The genes are TRBV2 and TRBJ1-3; 7 positions agree with TRBD1. With V trimmed by 6 bases and J by 1 base, 9 bases remained unmatched. The CDR3 extends over 16 amino acids. The germline V gene encodes CDR1 SNHLY and CDR2 FYNNEI. Here the CDR3 DNA reads TGTGCCAGCAGGACAGGGTCAGTCAGGTCTGGAAACACCATATATTTT. Amino acid sequence: CASRTGSVRSGNTIYF.

J is TRBJ1-2 and V is TRBV18; tentatively, D is TRBD1 (6 bases). Germline loops: CDR1 KGHSH, CDR2 LQKENI. The CDR3 runs 14 residues. The ends were cut back, 4 bases at V and 7 bases at J, with 16 bases in the middle. CDR3 bases: TGTGCCAGCTCACGGCCAGGGGACCAAAGTGGCTACACCTTC. Protein: CASSRPGDQSGYTF.

The count of this clone is one. The CDR3 coding sequence is TGCGCCAGCAGCCCCTCCGGGAGTAACATTCAGTACTTC. Residues: CASSPSGSNIQYF. This chain joins TRBV5-1 and TRBJ2-4; D may be TRBD2 (6 bases). This CDR3 is built from 13 residues. Germline V gene data show CDR1 as SGHRS and CDR2 as YFSETQ. Trimming took off 4 bases at V and 7 bases at J, with 12 bases between the two ends.

The chain has TRBV14 and TRBJ2-3; tentatively, D is TRBD2 (7 bases). The CDR3 length is 21 residues. The V and J ends lost 0 bases and 4 bases respectively, with 29 bases between them. CDR1 and CDR2 (germline): SGHDN, FVKESK. CDR3 amino acids: CASSQDGFTTPFGGRADTQYF. CDR3 nucleotides: TGTGCCAGCAGCCAAGATGGGTTCACCACCCCCTTCGGGGGGCGCGCAGATACGCAGTATTTT. The full variable domain, with the rest looked up from reference TRBV14 and TRBJ2-3, is EAGVTQFPSHSVIEKGQTVTLRCDPISGHDNLYWYRRVMGKEIKFLLHFVKESKQDESGMPNNRFLAERTGGTYSTLKVQPAELEDSGVYFCASSQDGFTTPFGGRADTQYFGPGTRLTVL.

The chain uses TRBV27 and TRBJ1-5, with D maybe TRBD1 (6 bases). The CDR3 is made up of 15 amino acids. V was cut by 5 bases and J by 4 bases, with 15 bases left in between. Germline loops: CDR1 MNHEY, CDR2 SMNVEV (reference sequence). CDR3 region: CASSPREGDNQPQHF. The CDR3 bases are TGTGCCAGCAGTCCCCGGGAGGGGGATAATCAGCCCCAGCATTTT.

On this clone: The junction differs from germline at one of its ends, possibly a read error. V usage is TRBV19 and J usage is TRBJ2-2, with TRBD1 as a possible D gene (5 bases). Germline V gene data show CDR1 as LNHDA and CDR2 as SQIVND (reference sequence). This CDR3 is built from 18 residues. The DNA of the CDR3 is TGTGTCAGTAGCCGCGACCAACCGTTCACAGGGAACACCGGGGAGCTGTTTTTT. It specifies CVSSRDQPFTGNTGELFF.

This rearrangement joins TRBV2 to TRBJ1-2; TRBD1 matches at 7 bases. With 6 bases clipped from V and 7 bases from J, the junction kept 8 bases outside the gene matches. CDR3 size: 13 residues. In germline, CDR1 is SNHLY, CDR2 FYNNEI. Here the CDR3 reads CASRETGDGGYTF. CDR3 coding DNA: TGTGCCAGCAGGGAAACAGGGGACGGTGGCTACACCTTC.

V gene TRBV30 combines with J gene TRBJ2-4, with D perhaps matching TRBD1 (6 bases). V was shortened by 3 bases and J by 5 bases, with 17 bases between the two germline ends. The CDR3 length is 15 residues. In germline, CDR1 is GTSNPN, CDR2 SVGIG (reference sequence). CDR3 loop: CAWRTGQTRQNIQYF. CDR3 nucleotide sequence: TGTGCCTGGAGGACTGGACAGACACGTCAAAACATTCAGTACTTC.

V and J are TRBV25-1 and TRBJ1-5; TRBD1 is a possible D gene (6 bases). CDR3 length: 16 amino acids. The V gene's germline CDR1 is MGHDK and CDR2 SYGVNS. Trimming cost V 4 bases and J 2 bases, with 15 bases left between them. CDR3 nucleotide sequence: TGTGCCAGCAGTGGACAGGTAACCCCCCGCAATCAGCCCCAGCATTTT. This sequence encodes CASSGQVTPRNQPQHF.

The genes are TRBV7-9 and TRBJ1-6; D is ambiguous. The CDR3 is 12 amino acids. V gave up 5 bases and J gave up 13 bases, with 12 bases separating them. Germline CDR1 SEHNR, CDR2 FQNEAQ (reference sequence). The CDR3 loop is CASSPEEYPLHF. CDR3 coding DNA: TGTGCCAGCAGCCCTGAGGAATATCCCCTCCACTTT.